Sequencing of this T cell receptor (beta chain) was carried out in a study of OX40 agonist ivuxolimab in advanced cancers. In the study overall: It was ivuxolimab, an agonistic anti-OX40 (CD134) antibody, that patients were treated with. General study results and limits: The study observed clonal expansion of CD4+ and CD8+ blood T cells by week 6 at 0.1 to 3.0 mg/kg. The study found that CD8+ T cells averaged more expanded clones than CD4+. Nonresponders included some who also had low normalized T-cell clonal expansion.

With respect to this clone: The antigen is not known.

Looked up from germline, CDR1 is MNHEY and CDR2 is SVGAGI. V was pared by 6 bases and J by 5 bases, with 4 bases of the junction left unmatched. This CDR3 has 14 amino acids. Clones were read by immunoSEQ multiplex PCR, and TCRdb kept only the in-frame ones, dropping some. This table holds tens of thousands of clones, nearly 85% found once. This clonotype was sampled from an adult with an advanced solid tumor such as melanoma, head and neck, liver or kidney cancer. V is TRBV6-5 and J is TRBJ2-7, with 13 bases matching TRBD2. The specimen was CD4+ or CD8+ T cells sorted from blood, collected in a trial of the OX40 agonist ivuxolimab. CDR3 region: CASSRTSGSHEQYF. DNA for the CDR3: TGTGCCAGCAGCCGGACTAGCGGGAGCCACGAGCAGTACTTC.